Listed below are T cell receptor beta chains from one sample, sequenced in a study of shared clonotypes between healthy human individuals. The table came from immunoSEQ multiplex PCR; TCRdb's copy has only in-frame clones and leaves some out. The sample has about 490,000 clones; around 78% are singletons. Material: PBMCs. These receptor sequences come from a woman aged 40 to 50 in good health. Some clones in this sample may be carry-over from other donors' samples. CDR3s include the opening cysteine and the closing phenylalanine or tryptophan. Each record gives: CDR3 protein, CDR3 DNA, D gene, clone size, J gene, V gene. D genes are given only for firm matches. Rows give clone size only sometimes, using once, few, many, or a class for an expanded clone.

CASSVGTDTEAFF TGTGCCAGCAGCGTAGGAACAGACACTGAAGCTTTCTTT . . TRBJ1-1 TRBV9
CASSPVRVPGELFF TGTGCCAGCAGCCCTGTGCGAGTCCCCGGGGAGCTGTTTTTT . . TRBJ2-2 TRBV7-2
CATSPWVAGAQLANRNTDTQYF TGTGCCACCAGCCCCTGGGTAGCGGGAGCCCAGCTGGCCAATAGGAACACAGATACGCAGTATTTT TRBD2 . TRBJ2-3 TRBV15
CATSRVVTEAFF TGTGCCACCAGCAGGGTGGTCACTGAAGCTTTCTTT . . TRBJ1-1 TRBV15
CASSDGGGTDTQYF TGTGCCAGCAGTGATGGGGGCGGGACAGATACGCAGTATTTT . few TRBJ2-3 TRBV6-4
CASSLPAGNTIYF TGTGCCAGCAGTTTGCCGGCTGGAAACACCATATATTTT . few TRBJ1-3 TRBV28
CASSFQDPWTYEQYF TGTGCCAGCAGTTTCCAGGATCCGTGGACGTACGAGCAGTACTTC . . TRBJ2-7 TRBV28
CASRQTGGTYNEQFF TGTGCCAGCAGACAGACAGGAGGCACCTACAATGAGCAGTTCTTC . . TRBJ2-1 TRBV25-1
CASSLDRGSVDEQFF TGCGCCAGCAGCCTGGACAGGGGAAGTGTGGATGAGCAGTTCTTC TRBD1 few TRBJ2-1 TRBV5-1
CASSGTVYQETQYF TGTGCCAGCAGTGGGACAGTCTACCAAGAGACCCAGTACTTC . . TRBJ2-5 TRBV25-1
CASSAEPEGANVLTF TGCGCCAGCAGCGCGGAACCGGAAGGGGCCAACGTCCTGACTTTC . . TRBJ2-6 TRBV5-1
CAWSVPSGRHYNEQFF TGTGCCTGGAGTGTTCCTAGCGGGCGTCACTACAATGAGCAGTTCTTC TRBD2 . TRBJ2-1 TRBV30
CASSIQVGSRGNEQFF TGTGCCAGTAGTATCCAGGTCGGCAGTAGGGGCAATGAGCAGTTCTTC . . TRBJ2-1 TRBV19
CASSQGDEQFF TGCGCCAGCAGCCAAGGCGATGAGCAGTTCTTC . once TRBJ2-1 TRBV4-1
CATLLRGARGTQYF TGTGCCACTCTGCTCAGGGGGGCGCGCGGGACCCAGTACTTC . . TRBJ2-5 TRBV5-6
CSVAQSHRQGFDTEAFF TGCAGCGTTGCCCAATCCCATAGACAGGGCTTCGACACTGAAGCTTTCTTT TRBD1 . TRBJ1-1 TRBV29-1
CASSVGTSGTYNEQFF TGTGCCAGCAGCGTAGGGACTAGCGGGACTTACAATGAGCAGTTCTTC TRBD2 . TRBJ2-1 TRBV9
CASSFIAESGDTQYF TGTGCCAGCAGCTTTATCGCTGAAAGTGGGGATACGCAGTATTTT . . TRBJ2-3 TRBV7-2
CASSLDLNSYWYF TGTGCCAGCAGCTTAGATCTCAACAGTTATTGGTACTTC . . TRBJ2-4 TRBV11-2
CASSPGMEATEAFF TGTGCCAGCAGTCCCGGGATGGAGGCCACTGAAGCTTTCTTT . . TRBJ1-1 TRBV6-1
CASSLQGGQPQHF TGTGCCAGCAGCTTACAGGGAGGGCAGCCCCAGCATTTT . few TRBJ1-5 TRBV11-2
CASSLVPSSYEQYF TGCGCCAGCAGTCTAGTTCCCAGCTCCTACGAGCAGTACTTC . . TRBJ2-7 TRBV10-2
CASSSIGGLAIYNEQFF TGTGCCAGCAGCTCCATCGGGGGACTAGCGATCTACAATGAGCAGTTCTTC TRBD2 . TRBJ2-1 TRBV28
CASRQGPYEQYF TGTGCCAGCAGGCAGGGGCCCTACGAGCAGTACTTC . . TRBJ2-7 TRBV28
CAISERDRGGHGGYTF TGTGCCATCAGTGAGAGGGACAGGGGAGGACATGGTGGCTACACCTTC TRBD1 . TRBJ1-2 TRBV10-3
CASSLGGSGFRETQYF TGTGCCAGCAGCTTGGGTGGGAGCGGTTTCAGGGAGACCCAGTACTTC . . TRBJ2-5 TRBV7-9
CSGMTGGDYGYTF TGCAGCGGAATGACAGGGGGCGACTATGGCTACACCTTC TRBD1 . TRBJ1-2 TRBV29-1
CASSRLAGVADTQYF TGTGCCAGTAGCAGACTAGCGGGAGTCGCAGATACGCAGTATTTT TRBD2 . TRBJ2-3 TRBV19
CASSSRDSYEQYF TGTGCCAGCAGTAGCCGGGACTCCTACGAGCAGTACTTC . few TRBJ2-7 TRBV28
CASSSGQPTGEQYF TGTGCCAGCAGTTCCGGACAGCCAACGGGCGAGCAGTACTTC . . TRBJ2-7 TRBV28
CASSPASGANIQYF TGTGCCAGCAGCCCGGCTAGCGGGGCCAACATTCAGTACTTC TRBD2 . TRBJ2-4 TRBV11-2
CASSLFTDTQYF TGTGCCAGCAGTTTATTTACAGATACGCAGTATTTT . . TRBJ2-3 TRBV28
CASSPKPGPNEQFF TGCGCCAGCAGCCCAAAGCCCGGACCCAATGAGCAGTTCTTC . . TRBJ2-1 TRBV4-1
CASSRGQSYEQYF TGTGCCAGCAGCAGGGGGCAATCCTACGAGCAGTACTTC TRBD1 . TRBJ2-7 TRBV11-2
CASIQSWTSFNEQFF TGTGCCAGCATCCAAAGTTGGACTAGCTTTAATGAGCAGTTCTTC TRBD2 . TRBJ2-1 TRBV27
CAISEGMQGWEQYF TGTGCCATCAGTGAGGGAATGCAGGGGTGGGAGCAGTACTTC . . TRBJ2-7 TRBV10-3
CSVAGQEPYEQYF TGCAGCGTAGCTGGACAGGAGCCCTACGAGCAGTACTTC TRBD1 few TRBJ2-7 TRBV29-1
CARGGGTGANVLTF TGTGCCAGAGGCGGGGGGACTGGGGCCAACGTCCTGACTTTC TRBD2 . TRBJ2-6 TRBV2
CASSEWGRAAGELFF TGTGCCAGCAGTGAATGGGGGAGGGCCGCGGGGGAGCTGTTTTTT TRBD2 . TRBJ2-2 TRBV2
CASSTLSGGYEQYF TGTGCCAGCAGTACACTCTCCGGGGGGTACGAGCAGTACTTC TRBD2 . TRBJ2-7 TRBV28
CASSRAGAGYNEQFF TGTGCCAGCAGTAGAGCGGGAGCGGGGTATAATGAGCAGTTCTTC TRBD2 once TRBJ2-1 TRBV28
CASSVAGTPHQPQHF TGTGCCAGCAGCGTAGCAGGGACACCACACCAGCCCCAGCATTTT . . TRBJ1-5 TRBV9
CASSFAGTLRTDTQYF TGTGCCAGCAGTTTCGCCGGAACCCTTCGCACAGATACGCAGTATTTT . . TRBJ2-3 TRBV28
CASSLVAGSNYGYTF TGTGCCAGCAGCTTGGTTGCAGGCAGTAACTATGGCTACACCTTC . . TRBJ1-2 TRBV5-6
CASVTSGSTDTQYF TGTGCCAGCGTGACTAGCGGTAGCACAGATACGCAGTATTTT TRBD2 . TRBJ2-3 TRBV11-3
CASSPRGGEAFF TGTGCCAGCAGCCCGCGGGGAGGGGAAGCTTTCTTT . . TRBJ1-1 TRBV9